This TCR beta chain stems from a study of blood T cell repertoires in COVID-19. The junction had 1 base not matched to a gene; V was cut back by 10 bases and J by 3 bases. Germline CDR1 and CDR2: SNHLY and FYNNEI. CDR3 size: 14 residues. Assay: immunoSEQ multiplex PCR; the TCRdb copy retains only in-frame clones and omits some. Altogether under 45,000 clones are present, about 87% being singletons, with the ten largest covering roughly a tenth. The material sequenced was peripheral blood. This TCR derives from a human donor in a cohort sampled during active COVID-19. This chain connects TRBV2 to TRBJ2-3, with TRBD2 identical over 16 bases. The CDR3 loop is CATGLAGGTDTQYF. The CDR3 coding sequence is TGTGCCACGGGACTAGCGGGAGGGACAGATACGCAGTATTTT.